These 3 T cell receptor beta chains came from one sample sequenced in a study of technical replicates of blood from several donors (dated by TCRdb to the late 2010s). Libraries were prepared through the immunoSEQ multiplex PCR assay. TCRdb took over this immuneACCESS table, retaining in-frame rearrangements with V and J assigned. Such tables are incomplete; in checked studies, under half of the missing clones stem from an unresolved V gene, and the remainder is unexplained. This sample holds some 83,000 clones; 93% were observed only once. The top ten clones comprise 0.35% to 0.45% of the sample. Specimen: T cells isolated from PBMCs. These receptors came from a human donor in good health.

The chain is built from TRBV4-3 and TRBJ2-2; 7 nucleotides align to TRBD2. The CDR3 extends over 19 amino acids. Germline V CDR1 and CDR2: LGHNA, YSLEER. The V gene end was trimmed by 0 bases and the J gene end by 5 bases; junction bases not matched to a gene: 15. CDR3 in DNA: TGCGCCAGCAGCCAAGATTGGTTCGAGGGAGGGCCATGGACCGGGGAGCTGTTTTTT. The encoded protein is CASSQDWFEGGPWTGELFF.

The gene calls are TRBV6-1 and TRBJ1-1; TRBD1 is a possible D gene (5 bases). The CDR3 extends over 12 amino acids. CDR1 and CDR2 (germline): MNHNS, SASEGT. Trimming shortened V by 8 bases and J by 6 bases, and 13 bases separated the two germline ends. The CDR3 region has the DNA TGTGCCAGCGGGGGGAGGGTTGCTGAAGCTTTCTTT. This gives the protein CASGGRVAEAFF.

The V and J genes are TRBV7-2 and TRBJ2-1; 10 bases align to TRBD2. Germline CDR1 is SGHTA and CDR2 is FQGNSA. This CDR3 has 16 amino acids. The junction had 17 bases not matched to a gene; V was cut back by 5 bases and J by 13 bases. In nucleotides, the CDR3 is TGTGCCAGCAGCCAAAGAGCGGGAGGGCCCTCCCGTGGACAGTTCTTC. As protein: CASSQRAGGPSRGQFF.